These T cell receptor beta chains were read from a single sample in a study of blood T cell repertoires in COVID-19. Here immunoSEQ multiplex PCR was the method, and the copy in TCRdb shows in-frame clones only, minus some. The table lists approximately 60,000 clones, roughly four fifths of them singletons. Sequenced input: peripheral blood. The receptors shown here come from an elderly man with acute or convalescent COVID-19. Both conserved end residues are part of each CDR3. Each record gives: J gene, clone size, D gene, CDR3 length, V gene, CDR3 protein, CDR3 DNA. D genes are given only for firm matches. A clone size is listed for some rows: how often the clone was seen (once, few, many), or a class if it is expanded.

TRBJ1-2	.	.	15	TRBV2	CASSVLDAGIYGYTF	TGTGCCAGCAGCGTCCTCGATGCAGGAATCTATGGCTACACCTTC
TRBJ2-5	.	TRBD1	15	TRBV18	CASSLRTGMRETQYF	TGTGCCAGCTCACTTAGGACAGGGATGCGCGAGACCCAGTACTTC
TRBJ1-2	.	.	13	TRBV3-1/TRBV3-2	CASSQGQYYGYTF	TGTGCCAGCAGTCAAGGACAGTACTATGGCTACACCTTC
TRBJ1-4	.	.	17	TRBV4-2	CASSQAVGGGVREKLFF	TGTGCCAGCAGCCAAGCTGTCGGGGGGGGTGTTAGGGAAAAACTGTTTTTT
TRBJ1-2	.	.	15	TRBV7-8	CASSHPLTVNYGYTF	TGTGCCAGCAGCCACCCCCTGACAGTTAACTATGGCTACACCTTC
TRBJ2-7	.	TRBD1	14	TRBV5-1	CASFLGQAGGEQYF	TGCGCCAGCTTCTTGGGACAGGCAGGGGGCGAGCAGTACTTC
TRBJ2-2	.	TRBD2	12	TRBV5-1	CASSPRGDRLFF	TGCGCCAGCAGCCCGCGGGGGGATAGGCTGTTTTTT
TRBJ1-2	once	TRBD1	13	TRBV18	CASSPRQGDGYTF	TGTGCCAGCTCACCGAGACAGGGGGATGGCTACACCTTC
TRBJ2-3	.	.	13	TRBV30	CAWTRQGTDTQYF	TGTGCCTGGACCCGACAGGGCACAGATACGCAGTATTTT
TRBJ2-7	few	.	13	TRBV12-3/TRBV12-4	CASRTTGSYEQYF	TGTGCCAGCAGGACAACAGGGTCCTACGAGCAGTACTTC
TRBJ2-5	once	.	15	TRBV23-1	CASSQPPGQKETQYF	TGCGCCAGCAGTCAACCCCCGGGACAAAAAGAGACCCAGTACTTC
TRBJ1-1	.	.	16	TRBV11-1	CASSYPAATLNTEAFF	TGTGCCAGCAGCTACCCTGCGGCCACGCTGAACACTGAAGCTTTCTTT
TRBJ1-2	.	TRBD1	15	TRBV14	CASSRAGTGNYGYTF	TGTGCCAGCAGCCGAGCCGGGACAGGGAACTATGGCTACACCTTC
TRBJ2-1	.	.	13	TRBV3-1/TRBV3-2	CASNQAGLNEQFF	TGTGCCAGCAATCAAGCAGGCCTCAATGAGCAGTTCTTC
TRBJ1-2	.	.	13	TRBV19	CASREVGGYGYTF	TGTGCCAGTCGAGAGGTCGGGGGGTATGGCTACACCTTC
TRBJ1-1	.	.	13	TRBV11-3	CASSSYGDTEAFF	TGTGCCAGCAGCTCTTACGGGGACACTGAAGCTTTCTTT
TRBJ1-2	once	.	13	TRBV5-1	CASSLETLRGYTF	TGCGCCAGCAGCTTGGAGACATTAAGGGGCTACACCTTC
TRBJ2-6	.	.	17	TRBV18	CASSPAGASSGANVLTF	TGTGCCAGCTCACCGGCAGGGGCCAGCTCTGGGGCCAACGTCCTGACTTTC
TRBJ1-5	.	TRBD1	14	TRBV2	CASQGQGANQPQHF	TGTGCAAGTCAGGGACAGGGGGCAAATCAGCCCCAGCATTTT
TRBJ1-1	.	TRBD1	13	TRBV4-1	CASGDRVNTEAFF	TGCGCCAGCGGGGACAGGGTGAACACTGAAGCTTTCTTT
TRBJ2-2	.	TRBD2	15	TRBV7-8	CASSAWGGNTGELFF	TGTGCCAGCAGCGCTTGGGGGGGGAACACCGGGGAGCTGTTTTTT
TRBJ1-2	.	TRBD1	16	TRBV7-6	CASSLVETGGNYGYTF	TGTGCCAGCAGCTTGGTGGAAACAGGGGGGAACTATGGCTACACCTTC
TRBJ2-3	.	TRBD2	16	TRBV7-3	CASSLSAGGRTDTQYF	TGTGCCAGCAGCTTAAGCGCGGGGGGGCGAACAGATACGCAGTATTTT
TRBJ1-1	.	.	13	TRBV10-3	CAVRVGPDTEAFF	TGTGCCGTCCGCGTCGGTCCCGACACTGAAGCTTTCTTT
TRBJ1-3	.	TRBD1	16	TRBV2	CASSEFGTGTGNTIYF	TGTGCCAGCAGTGAATTTGGGACAGGGACTGGAAACACCATATATTTT
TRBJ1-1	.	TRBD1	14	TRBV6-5	CASSRDRVNTEAFF	TGTGCCAGCAGCCGGGACAGGGTGAACACTGAAGCTTTCTTT
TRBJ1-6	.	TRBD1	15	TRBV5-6	CASSPLSAGGSPLHF	TGTGCCAGCAGCCCTCTATCCGCAGGGGGTTCACCCCTCCACTTT
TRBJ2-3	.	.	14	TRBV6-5	CASSYSSRGNTQYF	TGTGCCAGCAGTTACTCGTCGCGAGGAAATACGCAGTATTTT
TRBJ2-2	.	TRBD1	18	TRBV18	CASSPQLTGGANTGELFF	TGTGCCAGCTCACCGCAACTCACAGGGGGCGCGAACACCGGGGAGCTGTTTTTT
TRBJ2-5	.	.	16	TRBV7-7	CASSSDTFSTRETQYF	TGTGCTAGCAGCTCGGACACATTCAGCACGCGGGAGACCCAGTACTTC
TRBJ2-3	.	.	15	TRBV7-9	CASSRRTGSADTQYF	TGTGCCAGCAGCCGCCGGACTGGGAGCGCAGATACGCAGTATTTT
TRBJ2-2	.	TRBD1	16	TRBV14	CASSQEWTGVVGELFF	TGTGCCAGCAGCCAAGAATGGACAGGGGTTGTCGGGGAGCTGTTTTTT
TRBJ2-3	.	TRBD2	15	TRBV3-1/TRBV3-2	CATSSTSGATDTQYF	TGTGCCACTTCTTCGACTAGCGGGGCCACAGATACGCAGTATTTT
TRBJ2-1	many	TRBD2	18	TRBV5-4	CASSLGLAGATPYNEQFF	TGTGCCAGCAGCTTGGGACTAGCGGGGGCCACACCCTACAATGAGCAGTTCTTC
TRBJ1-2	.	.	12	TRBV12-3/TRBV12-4	CASRGDYYGYTF	TGTGCCAGCAGAGGGGACTACTATGGCTACACCTTC
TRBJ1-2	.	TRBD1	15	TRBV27	CASRKIRDSDSGYTF	TGTGCCAGCAGGAAAATCCGGGACAGCGACAGCGGCTACACCTTC
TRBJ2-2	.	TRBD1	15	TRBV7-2	CASSSGQGTTGELFF	TGTGCCAGCAGCTCGGGACAGGGTACCACCGGGGAGCTGTTTTTT
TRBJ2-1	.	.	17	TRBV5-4	CASSTRQTVLGDNEQFF	TGTGCCAGCAGCACCCGCCAGACAGTCCTAGGGGACAATGAGCAGTTCTTC
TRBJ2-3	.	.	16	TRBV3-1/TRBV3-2	CASSQVGGSSTDTQYF	TGTGCCAGCAGCCAAGTAGGCGGGTCTAGCACAGATACGCAGTATTTT
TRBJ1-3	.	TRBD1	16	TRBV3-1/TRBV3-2	CASSQDEGAGGNTIYF	TGTGCCAGCAGCCAAGACGAGGGGGCTGGTGGAAACACCATATATTTT
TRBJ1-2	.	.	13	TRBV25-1	CASSEWGQGGYTF	TGTGCCAGCAGTGAATGGGGGCAAGGAGGCTACACCTTC
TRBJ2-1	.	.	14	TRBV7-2	CASSLEGGGGEQFF	TGTGCCAGCAGCTTAGAAGGGGGGGGCGGTGAGCAGTTCTTC
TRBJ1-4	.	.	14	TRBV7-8	CASSFGVVGEKLFF	TGTGCCAGCAGCTTCGGGGTGGTAGGTGAAAAACTGTTTTTT
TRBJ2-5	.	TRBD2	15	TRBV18	CASSSRGGPGGTQYF	TGTGCCAGCTCTTCGCGCGGGGGTCCCGGAGGGACCCAGTACTTC
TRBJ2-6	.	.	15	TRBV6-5	CASFSSLAGANVLTF	TGTGCCAGCTTCTCCTCGTTGGCCGGGGCCAACGTCCTGACTTTC
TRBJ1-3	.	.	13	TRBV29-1	CSVEAGNGNTIYF	TGCAGCGTTGAGGCGGGGAACGGAAACACCATATATTTT
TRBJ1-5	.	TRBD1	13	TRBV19	CASSIDRVRPQHF	TGTGCCAGTAGTATTGACAGGGTCCGGCCCCAGCATTTT
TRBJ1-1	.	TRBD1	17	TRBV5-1	CASSLGDRGHMNTEAFF	TGCGCCAGCAGCTTGGGTGACAGGGGGCATATGAACACTGAAGCTTTCTTT
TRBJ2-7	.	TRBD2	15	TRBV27	CASSLSAGLGYEQYF	TGTGCCAGCAGTTTATCAGCAGGACTAGGGTACGAGCAGTACTTC
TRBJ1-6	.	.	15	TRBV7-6	CASSLLGGRESPLHF	TGTGCCAGCAGCTTATTAGGGGGTAGGGAGTCACCCCTCCACTTT
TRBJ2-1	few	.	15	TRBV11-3	CASSRPGVLFNEQFF	TGTGCCAGCAGCCGCCCGGGGGTCTTGTTCAATGAGCAGTTCTTC
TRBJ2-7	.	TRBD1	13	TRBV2	CASRWDSSYEQYF	TGTGCCAGCAGATGGGACAGCTCCTACGAGCAGTACTTC